This TCR beta chain was recorded in a study of identifying expanded T cells in peripheral blood. General study points: Variance in clone template counts between approximately two-week samples significantly increased with total template count across all healthy donors. Over approximately two and four weeks, about 15 and 19 clones changed, versus more than 1 between replicates.

Method: immunoSEQ multiplex PCR; TCRdb's copy keeps in-frame clones and lacks some. The sample yields approximately 57,000 clones, 89% seen once. Per the germline V gene, CDR1 is MNHEY and CDR2 is SVGAGI. The CDR3 totals 15 residues. V was clipped by 5 bases and J by 5 bases, with 16 bases between them. No infections or other immune events were documented during collection. Concerning this clone: Its matching antigen is unknown.

The chain is built from TRBV6-5 and TRBJ2-1; weak D call: TRBD1 (6 bases). This TCR was recovered from a person aged 18 to 75 in good health. Sequenced: blood. The CDR3 reads CASSPSGGANNEQFF. CDR3 nucleotides: TGTGCCAGCAGTCCTAGTGGGGGCGCAAACAATGAGCAGTTCTTC.